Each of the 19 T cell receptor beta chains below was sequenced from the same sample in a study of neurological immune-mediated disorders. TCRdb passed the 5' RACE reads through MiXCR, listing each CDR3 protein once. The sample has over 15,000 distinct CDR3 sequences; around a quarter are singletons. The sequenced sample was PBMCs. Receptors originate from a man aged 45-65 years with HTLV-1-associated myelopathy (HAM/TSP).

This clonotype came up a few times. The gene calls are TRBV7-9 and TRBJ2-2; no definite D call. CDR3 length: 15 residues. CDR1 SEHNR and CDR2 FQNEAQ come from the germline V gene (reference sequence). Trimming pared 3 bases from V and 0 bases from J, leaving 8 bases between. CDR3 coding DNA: TGTGCCAGCAGCTTCGACCGGGCGAACACCGGGGAGCTGTTTTTT. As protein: CASSFDRANTGELFF. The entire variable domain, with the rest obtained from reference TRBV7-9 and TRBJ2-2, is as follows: DTGVSQNPRHKITKRGQNVTFRCDPISEHNRLYWYRQTLGQGPEFLTYFQNEAQLEKSRLLSDRFSAERPKGSFSTLEIQRTEQGDSAMYLCASSFDRANTGELFFGEGSRLTVL.

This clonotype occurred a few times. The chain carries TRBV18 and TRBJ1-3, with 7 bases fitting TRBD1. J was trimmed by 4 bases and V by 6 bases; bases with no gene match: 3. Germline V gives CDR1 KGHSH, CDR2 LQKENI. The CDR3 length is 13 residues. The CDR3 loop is CASSTGFGNTIYF. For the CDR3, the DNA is TGTGCCAGCTCGACAGGGTTCGGAAACACCATATATTTT.

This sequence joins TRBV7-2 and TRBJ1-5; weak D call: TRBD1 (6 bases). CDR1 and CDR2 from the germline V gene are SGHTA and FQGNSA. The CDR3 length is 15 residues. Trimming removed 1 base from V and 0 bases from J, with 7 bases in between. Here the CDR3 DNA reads TGTGCCAGCAGCTTAGAGGACAGTAGCAATCAGCCCCAGCATTTT. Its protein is CASSLEDSSNQPQHF.

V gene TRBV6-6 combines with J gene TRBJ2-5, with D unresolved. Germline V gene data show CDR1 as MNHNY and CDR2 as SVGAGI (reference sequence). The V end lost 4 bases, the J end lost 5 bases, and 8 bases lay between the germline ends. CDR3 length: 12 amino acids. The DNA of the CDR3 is TGTGCCAGCAGTTCCCAATGGGAGACCCAGTACTTC. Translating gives CASSSQWETQYF.

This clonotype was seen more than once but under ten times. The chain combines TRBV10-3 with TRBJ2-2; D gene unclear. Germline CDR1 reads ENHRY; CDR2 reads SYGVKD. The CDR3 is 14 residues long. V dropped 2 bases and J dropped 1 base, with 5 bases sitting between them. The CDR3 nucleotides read TGTGCCATCAGTGAGCCAAGGAACACCGGGGAGCTGTTTTTT. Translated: CAISEPRNTGELFF.

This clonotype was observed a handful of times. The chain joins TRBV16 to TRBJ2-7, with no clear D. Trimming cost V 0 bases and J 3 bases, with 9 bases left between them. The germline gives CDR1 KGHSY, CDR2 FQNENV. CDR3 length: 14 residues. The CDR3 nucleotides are TGTGCCAGCAGCCAATCAACGGCAAGCTACGAGCAGTACTTC. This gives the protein CASSQSTASYEQYF.

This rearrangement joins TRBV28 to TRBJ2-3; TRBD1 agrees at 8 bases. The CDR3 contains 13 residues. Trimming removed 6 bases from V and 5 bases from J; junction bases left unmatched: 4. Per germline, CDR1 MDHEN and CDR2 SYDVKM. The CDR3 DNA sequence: TGTGCCAGCAGCATGACAGGGGAAGATACGCAGTATTTT. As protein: CASSMTGEDTQYF.

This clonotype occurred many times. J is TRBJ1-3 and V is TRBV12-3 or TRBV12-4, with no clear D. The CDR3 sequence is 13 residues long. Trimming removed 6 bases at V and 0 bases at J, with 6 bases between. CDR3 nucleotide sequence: TGTGCCAGCAGACGTAGCTCTGGAAACACCATATATTTT. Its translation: CASRRSSGNTIYF.

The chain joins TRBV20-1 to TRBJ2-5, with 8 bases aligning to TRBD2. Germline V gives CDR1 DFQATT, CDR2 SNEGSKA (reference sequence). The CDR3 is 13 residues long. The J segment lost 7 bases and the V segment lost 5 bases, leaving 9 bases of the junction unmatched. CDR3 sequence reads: CSAGPVSGGTQYF. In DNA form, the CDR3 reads TGCAGTGCTGGCCCAGTAAGCGGGGGGACCCAGTACTTC.

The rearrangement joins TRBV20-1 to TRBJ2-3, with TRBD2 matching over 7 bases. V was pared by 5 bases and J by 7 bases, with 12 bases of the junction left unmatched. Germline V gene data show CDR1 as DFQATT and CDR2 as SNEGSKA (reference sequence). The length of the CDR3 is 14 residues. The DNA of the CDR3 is TGCAGTGCTGGAGCTCCGGGGGGATTGAATACGCAGTATTTT. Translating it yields CSAGAPGGLNTQYF.

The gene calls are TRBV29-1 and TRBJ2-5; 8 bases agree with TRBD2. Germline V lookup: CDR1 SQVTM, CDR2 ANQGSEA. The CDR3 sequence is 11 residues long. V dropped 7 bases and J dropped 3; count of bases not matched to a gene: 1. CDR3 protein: CSDGGEETQYF. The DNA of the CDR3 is TGCAGCGACGGGGGGGAAGAGACCCAGTACTTC.

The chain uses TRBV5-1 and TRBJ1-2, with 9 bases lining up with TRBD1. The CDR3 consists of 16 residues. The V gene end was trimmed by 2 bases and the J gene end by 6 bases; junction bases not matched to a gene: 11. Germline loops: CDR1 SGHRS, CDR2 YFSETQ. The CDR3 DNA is TGCGCCAGCAGCTTTCTACTTTCTGGGACAGGGAATGGCTACACCTTC. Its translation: CASSFLLSGTGNGYTF.

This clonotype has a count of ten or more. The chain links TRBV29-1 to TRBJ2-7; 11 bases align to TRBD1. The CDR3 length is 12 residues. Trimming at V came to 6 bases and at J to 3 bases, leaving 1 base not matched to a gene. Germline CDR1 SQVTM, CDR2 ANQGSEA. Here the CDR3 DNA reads TGCAGCGTGGGACAGGGGGGCTACGAGCAGTACTTC. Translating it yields CSVGQGGYEQYF.

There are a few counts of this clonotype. The CDR3 protein is CASSLRARVYGYTF. CDR3 DNA: TGTGCCAGCAGTTTAAGGGCTCGGGTCTATGGCTACACCTTC. The chain employs TRBV27 and TRBJ1-2, with unresolved D. Per germline, CDR1 MNHEY and CDR2 SMNVEV (reference sequence). This CDR3 is 14 amino acids long. V lost 2 bases and J lost 4, with 11 bases in between.

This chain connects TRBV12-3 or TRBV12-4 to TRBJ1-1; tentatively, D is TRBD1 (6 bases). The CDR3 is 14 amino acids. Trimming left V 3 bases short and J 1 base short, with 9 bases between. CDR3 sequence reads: CASSLQGWNTEAFF. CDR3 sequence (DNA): TGTGCCAGCAGTTTGCAGGGGTGGAACACTGAAGCTTTCTTT.

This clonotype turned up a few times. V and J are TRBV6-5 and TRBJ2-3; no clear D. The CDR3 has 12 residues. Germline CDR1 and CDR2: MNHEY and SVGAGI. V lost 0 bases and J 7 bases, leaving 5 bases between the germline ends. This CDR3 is CASSYSGHTQYF. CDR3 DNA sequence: TGTGCCAGCAGTTACTCGGGTCATACGCAGTATTTT.

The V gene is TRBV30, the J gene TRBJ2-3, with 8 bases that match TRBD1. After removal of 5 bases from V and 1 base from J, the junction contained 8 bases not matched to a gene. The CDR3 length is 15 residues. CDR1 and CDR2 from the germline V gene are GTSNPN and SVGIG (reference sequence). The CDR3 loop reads CAWGRTGSGTDTQYF. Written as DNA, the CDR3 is TGTGCCTGGGGTCGGACAGGGTCCGGCACAGATACGCAGTATTTT.

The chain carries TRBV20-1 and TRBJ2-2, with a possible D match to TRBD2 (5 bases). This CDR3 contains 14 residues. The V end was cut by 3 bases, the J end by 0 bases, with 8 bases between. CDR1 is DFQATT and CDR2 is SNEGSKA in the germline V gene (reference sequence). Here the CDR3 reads CSASEGANTGELFF. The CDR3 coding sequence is TGCAGTGCTAGCGAGGGCGCGAACACCGGGGAGCTGTTTTTT.

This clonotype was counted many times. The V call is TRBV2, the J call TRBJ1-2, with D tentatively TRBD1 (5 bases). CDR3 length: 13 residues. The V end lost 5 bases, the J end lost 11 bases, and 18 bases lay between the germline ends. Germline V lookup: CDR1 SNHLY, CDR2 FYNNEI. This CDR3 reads CASSQVTGMGYTF. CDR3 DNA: TGTGCCAGCAGTCAAGTCACAGGCATGGGTTACACCTTC.